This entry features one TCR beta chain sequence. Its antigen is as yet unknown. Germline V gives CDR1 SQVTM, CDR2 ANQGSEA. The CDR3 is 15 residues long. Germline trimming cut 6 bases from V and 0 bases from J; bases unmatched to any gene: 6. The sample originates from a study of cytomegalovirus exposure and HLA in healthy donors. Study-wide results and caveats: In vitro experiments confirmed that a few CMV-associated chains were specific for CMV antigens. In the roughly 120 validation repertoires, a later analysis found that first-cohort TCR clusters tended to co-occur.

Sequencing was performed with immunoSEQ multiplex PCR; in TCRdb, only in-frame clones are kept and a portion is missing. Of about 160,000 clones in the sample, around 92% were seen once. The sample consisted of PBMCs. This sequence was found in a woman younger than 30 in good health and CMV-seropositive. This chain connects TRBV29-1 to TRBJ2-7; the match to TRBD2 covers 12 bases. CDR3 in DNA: TGCAGCGTAGCAACTAGCGGGGGGAGCTCCTACGAGCAGTACTTC. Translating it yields CSVATSGGSSYEQYF.